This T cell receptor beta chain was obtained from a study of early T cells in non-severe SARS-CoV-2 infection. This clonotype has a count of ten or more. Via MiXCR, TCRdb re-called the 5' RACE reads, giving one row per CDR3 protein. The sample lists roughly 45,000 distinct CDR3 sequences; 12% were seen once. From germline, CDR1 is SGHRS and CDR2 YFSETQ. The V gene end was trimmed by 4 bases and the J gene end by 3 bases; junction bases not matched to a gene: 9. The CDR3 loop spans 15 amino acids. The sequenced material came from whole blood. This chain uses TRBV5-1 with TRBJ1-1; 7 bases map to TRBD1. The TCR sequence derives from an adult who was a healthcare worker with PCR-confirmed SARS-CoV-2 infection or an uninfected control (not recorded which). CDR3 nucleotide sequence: TGCGCCAGCAGCCCGGAACAGGGGCTTGACACTGAAGCTTTCTTT. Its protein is CASSPEQGLDTEAFF.